Shown below are 18 T cell receptor beta chains from a single sample sequenced in a study of T cells in women clearing cervical HPV infection. Repertoires were generated with immunoSEQ multiplex PCR, while TCRdb's copy carries only in-frame clones and drops some. Its table lists around 23,000 clones. Material for sequencing was blood buffy coat. The receptors originated from a woman between 18 and 70 years old with a cervical HPV16 infection that either progressed to CIN3+ or cleared (not recorded which).

On this clone: The read ends 3 residues before the CDR3 terminus; that terminus is restored from the germline J gene. The chain is built from TRBV5-1 and TRBJ2-7, with D possibly being TRBD1 (6 bases). V lost 0 bases and J 5 bases, leaving 12 bases between the germline ends. The germline V gene has CDR1 SGHRS and CDR2 YFSETQ. CDR3 length: 14 residues. Partial CDR3 DNA: TGCGCCAGCAGCTTGGCCGGGACACACGACGAG. Amino acid sequence: CASSLAGTHDE. The whole CDR3 sequence is CASSLAGTHDEQYF.

On this clone: The CDR3 end is not reached by the read, which stops 3 residues before it; the germline J gene fills it in. The chain uses TRBV19 and TRBJ1-1; D is ambiguous. V lost 7 bases and J lost 0, with 9 bases in between. The CDR3 is 13 amino acids. The germline V gene has CDR1 LNHDA and CDR2 SQIVND (reference sequence). CDR3 DNA, as far as it was read: TGTGCCAGTACAAGAACGGTGAACACTGAA. It translates to CASTRTVNTE. The complete CDR3 reads CASTRTVNTEAFF.

The CDR3 protein is CASSLAGQGVSYEQYF. The CDR3 bases that were read are TGTGCCAGCAGCTTAGCGGGACAGGGGGTCTCCTACGAG. The chain is built from TRBV7-6 and TRBJ2-7; 11 bases map to TRBD1. The CDR3 is cut off 3 residues early in the read; its end comes from the germline J gene. Germline CDR1 reads SGHVS; CDR2 reads FNYEAQ. Losses at the gene ends were 0 bases for V and 0 bases for J; bases not matched to a gene: 1. There are 16 residues in the CDR3.

Notes on this clone: The read finishes 3 residues shy of the CDR3 end, and the germline J gene is used to complete it. V and J are TRBV19 and TRBJ1-1; D is unclear. CDR1 and CDR2 (germline): LNHDA, SQIVND (reference sequence). There are 14 residues in the CDR3. Deletions cut 3 bases from V and 0 bases from J, with 8 bases between. The CDR3 sequence: CASSIAGLNTEAFF. CDR3 DNA (partial): TGTGCCAGTAGTATCGCCGGGTTGAACACTGAA. The whole variable domain, filled in from reference TRBV19 and TRBJ1-1, reads DGGITQSPKYLFRKEGQNVTLSCEQNLNHDAMYWYRQDPGQGLRLIYYSQIVNDFQKGDIAEGYSVSREKKESFPLTVTSAQKNPTAFYLCASSIAGLNTEAFFGQGTRLTVV.

As for this clone: The read finishes 3 residues shy of the CDR3 end, and the germline J gene is used to complete it. This chain links TRBV19 with TRBJ2-7; 11 nucleotides align to TRBD2. V lost 4 bases to trimming and J lost 2 bases; unmatched junction nucleotides: 7. Germline CDR1 LNHDA, CDR2 SQIVND (reference sequence). The CDR3 is 16 amino acids. The CDR3 DNA, read in part, is TGTGCCAGTAGTACCCGACTAGCGGGACCAGCCTACGAG. Translating it yields CASSTRLAGPAYE. The CDR3 in its entirety is CASSTRLAGPAYEQYF.

To note about this clone: The read terminates 3 residues before the CDR3 end, so the remaining end is supplied by the germline J gene. The V gene is TRBV30, the J gene TRBJ2-3; 8 bases map to TRBD2. The CDR3 has 15 amino acids. CDR1 GTSNPN and CDR2 SVGIG come from the germline V gene (reference sequence). The CDR3 bases that were read are TGTGCCTGGATCAACCATCGTAGCGGGAAGGGGACG. Its protein is CAWINHRSGKGT. The complete CDR3 protein is CAWINHRSGKGTQYF.

Comments on this clone: Compared with germline, one end of the junction differs, possibly owing to a read error. The read finishes 3 residues shy of the CDR3 end, and the germline J gene is used to complete it. This chain uses TRBV19 with TRBJ2-3; 7 bases map to TRBD2. Germline V gene sequence: CDR1 LNHDA, CDR2 SQIVND (reference sequence). The CDR3 contains 14 residues. Partial CDR3 DNA: TGTGCCAGTAGTAAGCGGGGTGGCACGGATACG. Translation gives CASSKRGGTDT. The entire CDR3 protein is CASSKRGGTDTQYF.

Concerning this clone itself: The DNA ends 3 residues before the CDR3 does, and the rest of the CDR3 is filled in from the germline J gene. This sequence joins TRBV6-1 and TRBJ2-3, with 7 bases lining up with TRBD1. Germline V gene data show CDR1 as MNHNS and CDR2 as SASEGT. This CDR3 is 15 amino acids long. This CDR3 is CASSEIRAGGETQYF. The CDR3 bases that were read are TGTGCCAGCAGTGAAATTAGGGCAGGGGGAGAGACG.

Concerning this clone: The CDR3 extends 3 residues past the end of the read, so its final part is completed from the germline J gene. This chain connects TRBV2 to TRBJ2-1; the D gene is possibly TRBD1 (6 bases). The V gene lost 2 bases and the J gene lost 2 bases, with 13 bases spanning the gap. The germline gives CDR1 SNHLY, CDR2 FYNNEI. The CDR3 is made up of 16 amino acids. This CDR3 reads CASSERGFLPYNEQFF. CDR3 bases read: TGTGCCAGCAGTGAAAGGGGGTTCCTCCCCTACAATGAG.

A note on this clone: The read terminates 3 residues ahead of where the CDR3 ends, so the germline J gene completes it. The V and J genes are TRBV30 and TRBJ2-2, with TRBD1 matching over 9 bases. The CDR3 has 15 amino acids. J was trimmed by 0 bases and V by 5 bases; bases with no gene match: 4. Germline-derived CDR1 and CDR2 are GTSNPN and SVGIG (reference sequence). CDR3 sequence reads: CAWGQGLSNTGELFF. The sequenced part of the CDR3 DNA is TGTGCCTGGGGACAGGGGCTTTCGAACACCGGGGAG.

Turning to this clone: The read comes to an end 3 residues before the CDR3 does, leaving the germline J gene to fill in the end. The gene calls are TRBV7-9 and TRBJ1-3; D remains ambiguous. The germline V gene has CDR1 SEHNR and CDR2 FQNEAQ (reference sequence). V was pared by 9 bases and J by 4 bases, with 16 bases between. CDR3 length equals 14 residues. The covered CDR3 bases are TGTGCCAGTGGCGGTGATTTTAGAGGAAACACC. Protein sequence: CASGGDFRGNT. The entire CDR3 is CASGGDFRGNTIYF.

On this clone: The read terminates 3 residues before the CDR3 end, so the remaining end is supplied by the germline J gene. This chain links TRBV11-2 with TRBJ2-5; 7 nucleotides line up with TRBD1. The CDR3 length is 14 residues. With V trimmed by 1 base and J by 5 bases, 4 bases remained unmatched. Germline CDR1 reads SGHAT; CDR2 reads FQNNGV. CDR3 bases read: TGTGCCAGCAGCTTAGTACAGGGGATGGAGACC. Translated: CASSLVQGMET. The whole CDR3 region reads CASSLVQGMETQYF.

CDR3 amino acids: CASSPTGGGYTF. The part of the CDR3 DNA that was read is TGCGCCAGCAGCCCCACGGGGGGCGGC. The rearrangement joins TRBV5-1 to TRBJ1-2; possibly TRBD1 for D (6 bases). The DNA ends 3 residues before the CDR3 does, and the rest of the CDR3 is filled in from the germline J gene. CDR1 and CDR2 (germline): SGHRS, YFSETQ. This CDR3 contains 12 residues. The full variable domain, completed using reference TRBV5-1 and TRBJ1-2, is KAGVTQTPRYLIKTRGQQVTLSCSPISGHRSVSWYQQTPGQGLQFLFEYFSETQRNKGNFPGRFSGRQFSNSRSEMNVSTLELGDSALYLCASSPTGGGYTFGSGTRLTVV.

This clone counts as medium-sized by frequency. The read stops 3 residues short of the end of the CDR3; the missing end is completed from the germline J gene. This chain joins TRBV29-1 and TRBJ2-3, with 7 positions matching TRBD2. Germline CDR1 and CDR2: SQVTM and ANQGSEA. The CDR3 runs 14 residues. Trimming took 3 bases from V and 0 from J; bases not matched to a gene: 3. CDR3 bases read: TGCAGCGTTGAGATTAGCGGGAGCACAGATACG. Translation gives CSVEISGSTDT. The complete CDR3 reads CSVEISGSTDTQYF.

With respect to this clone: The sequence runs out 3 residues before the end of the CDR3; the remainder is reconstructed from the germline J gene. This chain joins TRBV11-1 and TRBJ2-7; D gene unclear. The germline gives CDR1 SGHAT, CDR2 FQDESV (reference sequence). The CDR3 runs to 14 residues. V was pared by 5 bases and J by 4 bases, with 15 bases between. CDR3 DNA, as far as it was read: TGTGCCAGCAGCCAACTCGGGTACCAATACGAG. It specifies CASSQLGYQYE. The whole CDR3 protein reads CASSQLGYQYEQYF.

About this clone itself: One end of the junction fails to match germline, which may point to a read error. The read finishes 3 residues shy of the CDR3 end, and the germline J gene is used to complete it. The chain employs TRBV7-7 and TRBJ1-1; D gene ambiguous. The CDR3 spans 13 residues. Germline V gives CDR1 SSHAT, CDR2 FNYEAQ (reference sequence). The covered CDR3 bases are TGTGCTAGCAGCCAACAGAAAGACACTGAA. Translation: CASSQQKDTE. The complete CDR3 reads CASSQQKDTEAFF.

With regard to this clone: Read sequence stops 3 residues before the CDR3 end, and the germline J gene provides the missing end. V usage is TRBV13 and J usage is TRBJ2-7; TRBD2 matches at 7 bases. The CDR3 consists of 15 residues. The V gene's germline CDR1 is PRHDT and CDR2 FYEKMQ (reference sequence). Trimming at V came to 1 base and at J to 3 bases, leaving 6 bases not matched to a gene. The CDR3 protein is CASSLEGGGGYEQYF. The covered CDR3 bases are TGTGCCAGCAGCTTAGAGGGTGGGGGGGGCTACGAG. The variable domain in full, with the rest retrieved from reference TRBV13 and TRBJ2-7, is AAGVIQSPRHLIKEKRETATLKCYPIPRHDTVYWYQQGPGQDPQFLISFYEKMQSDKGSIPDRFSAQQFSDYHSELNMSSLELGDSALYFCASSLEGGGGYEQYFGPGTRLTVT.

The sequenced part of the CDR3 DNA is TGCGCCAGCAGCTTGGTATTTACTAGCGGGGGGGTCGATGAG. Residues: CASSLVFTSGGVDE. The whole CDR3 protein reads CASSLVFTSGGVDEQFF. The genes are TRBV5-1 and TRBJ2-1; 13 bases match TRBD2. The sequenced fragment ends 3 residues before the CDR3 boundary, so the rest is inferred from the germline J gene. The J segment lost 8 bases and the V segment lost 0 bases, leaving 8 bases of the junction unmatched. The CDR3 spans 17 residues. Germline assignment: CDR1 SGHRS and CDR2 YFSETQ.